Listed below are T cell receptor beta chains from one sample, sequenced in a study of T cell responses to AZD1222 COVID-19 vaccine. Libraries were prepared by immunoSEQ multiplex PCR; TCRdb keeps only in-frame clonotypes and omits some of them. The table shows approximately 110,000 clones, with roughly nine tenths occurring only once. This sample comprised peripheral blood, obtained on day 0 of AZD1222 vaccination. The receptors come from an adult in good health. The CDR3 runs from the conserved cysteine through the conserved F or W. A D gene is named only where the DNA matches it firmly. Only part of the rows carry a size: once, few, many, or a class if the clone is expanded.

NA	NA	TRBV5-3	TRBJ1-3	CARSLGTDLDGNTIYF	TGTGCCAGAAGCTTGGGAACGGACCTCGATGGAAACACCATATATTTT
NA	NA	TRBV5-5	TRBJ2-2	CASSLQERRNTGELFF	TGTGCCAGCAGCCTTCAAGAGCGGCGAAATACCGGGGAGCTGTTTTTT
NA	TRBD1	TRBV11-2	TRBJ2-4	CASSLVGQGVLAKNIQYF	TGTGCCAGCAGCTTAGTAGGACAGGGAGTCCTAGCCAAAAACATTCAGTACTTC
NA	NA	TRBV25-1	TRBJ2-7	CASSDTGRSYEQYF	TGTGCCAGCAGTGACACCGGGAGATCCTACGAGCAGTACTTC
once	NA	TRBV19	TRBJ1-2	CASSIDRDRGYTF	TGTGCCAGTAGTATAGACAGGGATCGGGGCTACACCTTC
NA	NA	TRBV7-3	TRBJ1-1	CASSLTPNTEAFF	TGTGCCAGCAGCTTAACCCCGAACACTGAAGCTTTCTTT
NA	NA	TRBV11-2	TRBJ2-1	CASSFSGGGLYNEQFF	TGTGCCAGCAGCTTCAGCGGAGGAGGTCTATACAATGAGCAGTTCTTC
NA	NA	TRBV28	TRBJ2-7	CASSSTQGTPPYEQYF	TGTGCCAGCAGTTCGACCCAGGGCACCCCTCCCTACGAGCAGTACTTC
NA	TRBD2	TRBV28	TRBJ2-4	CASATGTSGRALANIQYF	TGTGCCAGCGCAACGGGGACTAGCGGGAGGGCCTTGGCGAACATTCAGTACTTC
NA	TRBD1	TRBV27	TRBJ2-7	CASSPQGGYEQYF	TGTGCCAGCAGTCCACAGGGGGGTTACGAGCAGTACTTC
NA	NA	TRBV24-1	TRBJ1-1	CATSGMGGTEAFF	TGTGCCACCAGTGGCATGGGGGGGACTGAAGCTTTCTTT
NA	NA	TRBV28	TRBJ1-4	CASRRQGEIPTNEKLFF	TGTGCCAGCAGAAGGCAGGGCGAAATTCCAACTAATGAAAAACTGTTTTTT
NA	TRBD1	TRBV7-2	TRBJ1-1	CASSLVRTGGNTEAFF	TGTGCCAGCAGCTTAGTTCGGACAGGGGGGAACACTGAAGCTTTCTTT
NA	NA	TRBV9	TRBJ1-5	CASSADSGQPQHF	TGTGCCAGCAGCGCCGACAGCGGTCAGCCCCAGCATTTT
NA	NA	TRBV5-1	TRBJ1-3	CASSPNSGGTNTIYF	TGCGCCAGCAGCCCTAATTCGGGGGGCACAAACACCATATATTTT
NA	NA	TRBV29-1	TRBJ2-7	CSGTGPNYEQYF	TGCAGCGGAACCGGACCCAACTACGAGCAGTACTTC
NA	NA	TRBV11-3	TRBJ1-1	CASSLGRYTEAFF	TGTGCCAGCAGCTTAGGACGGTACACTGAAGCTTTCTTT
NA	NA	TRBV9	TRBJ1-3	CASSASTNSGNTIYF	TGTGCCAGCAGTGCTTCGACAAACTCTGGAAACACCATATATTTT
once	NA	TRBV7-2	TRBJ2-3	CASSLVVYRGTDTQYF	TGTGCCAGCAGCTTAGTGGTCTACCGAGGGACAGATACGCAGTATTTT
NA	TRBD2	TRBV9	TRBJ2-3	CASSVEGGVGTDTQYF	TGTGCCAGCAGCGTAGAGGGAGGGGTAGGCACAGATACGCAGTATTTT
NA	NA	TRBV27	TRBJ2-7	CATHFSWATYEQYF	TGTGCCACCCACTTTTCGTGGGCTACTTACGAGCAGTACTTC
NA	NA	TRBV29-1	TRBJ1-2	CSVQPVAGYGYTF	TGCAGCGTACAACCGGTGGCCGGCTATGGCTACACCTTC
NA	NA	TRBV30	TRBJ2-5	CAWSLGLQETQYF	TGTGCCTGGAGTTTGGGGCTACAAGAGACCCAGTACTTC
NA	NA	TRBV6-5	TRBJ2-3	CASRLATRTDTQYF	TGTGCCAGCAGATTAGCGACCCGCACAGATACGCAGTATTTT
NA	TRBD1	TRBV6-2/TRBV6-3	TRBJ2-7	CASSFRDRAYEQYF	TGTGCCAGCAGTTTCAGGGACAGAGCCTACGAGCAGTACTTC
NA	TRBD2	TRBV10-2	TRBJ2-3	CASSEYSGSDTDTQYF	TGCGCCAGCAGTGAGTATAGCGGGAGTGACACAGATACGCAGTATTTT
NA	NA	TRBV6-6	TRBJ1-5	CASTLYSNQPQHF	TGTGCCAGCACATTATATAGCAATCAGCCCCAGCATTTT
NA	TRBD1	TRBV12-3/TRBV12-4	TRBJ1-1	CASGQGARTEAFF	TGTGCCAGCGGTCAGGGGGCGCGGACTGAAGCTTTCTTT
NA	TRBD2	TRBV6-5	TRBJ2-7	CASSYGGGPSYEQYF	TGTGCCAGCAGTTATGGCGGGGGACCCTCCTACGAGCAGTACTTC
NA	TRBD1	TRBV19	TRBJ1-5	CASSSRQGFQPQHF	TGTGCCAGTAGTAGCAGACAGGGTTTTCAGCCCCAGCATTTT
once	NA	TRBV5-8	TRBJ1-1	CASSGRFATEAFF	TGTGCCAGCAGCGGCAGGTTTGCCACTGAAGCTTTCTTT
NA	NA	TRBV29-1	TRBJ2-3	CSVLQRSTDTQYF	TGCAGCGTTCTACAGAGGAGCACAGATACGCAGTATTTT
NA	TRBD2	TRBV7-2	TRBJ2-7	CASSSRRLAGGRSYEQYF	TGTGCCAGCAGCTCCCGGCGACTAGCGGGGGGGCGGTCCTACGAGCAGTACTTC
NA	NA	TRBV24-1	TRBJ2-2	CATSPGKPYTGELFF	TGTGCCACCAGCCCTGGGAAACCCTACACCGGGGAGCTGTTTTTT
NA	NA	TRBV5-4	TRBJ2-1	CASSPSPGGNNEQFF	TGTGCCAGCAGCCCCTCCCCCGGCGGCAACAATGAGCAGTTCTTC
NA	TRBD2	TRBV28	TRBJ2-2	CASSSTSVNTGELFF	TGTGCCAGCAGTTCGACTAGCGTGAACACCGGGGAGCTGTTTTTT
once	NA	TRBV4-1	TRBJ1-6	CASSRSADNSPLHF	TGCGCCAGCAGCAGGAGTGCAGATAATTCACCCCTCCACTTT
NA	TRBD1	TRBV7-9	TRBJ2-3	CASSSGQPTDTQYF	TGTGCCAGCAGCTCGGGACAGCCCACAGATACGCAGTATTTT
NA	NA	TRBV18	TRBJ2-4	CASSPRQVLMENIQYF	TGTGCCAGCTCACCTAGACAGGTGTTAATGGAAAACATTCAGTACTTC
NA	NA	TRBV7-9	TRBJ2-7	CASSSTGSSYEQYF	TGTGCCAGCAGTTCTACAGGGAGCTCCTACGAGCAGTACTTC
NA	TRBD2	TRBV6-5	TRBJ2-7	CASSYLFLAGSYEQYF	TGTGCCAGCAGTTACTTATTCCTAGCGGGGTCCTACGAGCAGTACTTC
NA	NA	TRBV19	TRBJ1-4	CASSISSQGRRTNEKLFF	TGTGCCAGTAGTATTAGCTCTCAGGGAAGGAGAACTAATGAAAAACTGTTTTTT